This TCR beta chain was sequenced in a study of blood T cell repertoires in COVID-19. The overall study: T cells, B-cell-depleted T cells, or PBMCs provided the cDNA or gDNA that served as material.

The CDR3 is made up of 15 amino acids. V dropped 6 bases and J dropped 3; count of bases not matched to a gene: 5. Germline CDR1 and CDR2: MNHNY and SVGAGI (reference sequence). The authors' processing: By means of reference gene primer amplification, nucleated cell counts were estimated. The repertoire was sequenced with immunoSEQ multiplex PCR; TCRdb's copy has only in-frame clones and lacks some. The V and J calls and clone size are taken from that table; D and trimming were inferred from the DNA. The table lists 55,000 to 90,000 clones, roughly 80% of them singletons. Sequencing was done on a sample of peripheral blood. The TCR was taken from a woman aged 70-85 years with acute or convalescent COVID-19. This chain connects TRBV6-6 to TRBJ2-3; 11 nucleotides align to TRBD2. Written as DNA, the CDR3 is TGTGCCAGCAGATTAGCGGGAGGGCCAACAGATACGCAGTATTTT. Amino acid sequence: CASRLAGGPTDTQYF.